This T cell receptor beta chain was observed in a study of cytomegalovirus exposure and HLA in healthy donors. Whole-study context: Ancestry clustering placed around 81% of more than 350 genotyped donors in the Caucasian-associated cluster. Study findings and constraints: CMV serostatus was the only immune exposure information that was available. Later analysis reportedly placed an Asian-associated ancestry cluster below the approximately 680-donor mean in N-insertions.

Concerning this clone itself: Its antigen is still unknown.

The PCR made use of 60 Vbeta and 13 Jbeta primers. Per the original data handling: Counted up in a later analysis, unique TCR beta chains came to some 72 million, with around 10 million shared. Only in-frame clones appear in the TCRdb table, and some are missing; sequencing was by immunoSEQ multiplex PCR. That table is the source of V, J and clone size, and D and trimming were worked out from the DNA. The sample has tens of thousands of clones; about three quarters are singletons. Germline V CDR1 and CDR2: SSHAT, FNYEAQ (reference sequence). The CDR3 loop spans 16 amino acids. V gave up 2 bases and J gave up 2 bases, with 14 bases separating them.

V gene TRBV7-7 combines with J gene TRBJ2-3, with a possible D match to TRBD2 (7 bases). Sequencing was performed on PBMCs. This receptor was taken from a male donor in good health and CMV-seropositive. This CDR3 reads CASSLRAGAITDTQYF. DNA of the CDR3: TGTGCCAGCAGCTTACGGGCGGGGGCAATCACAGATACGCAGTATTTT.